Sequencing of this TCR beta chain was carried out in a study of T cell changes during pregnancy in multiple sclerosis. TCRdb's table, derived via immunoSEQ multiplex PCR, lists solely in-frame clones and lacks some. The top ten hold under 0.75% of the sample, which has tens of thousands of clones, more than 85% seen once. This CDR3 has 14 amino acids. V shed 8 bases, J shed 8 bases, and the junction held 14 bases outside the gene matches. Looked up from germline, CDR1 is MDHEN and CDR2 is SYDVKM. In this sample, this clone turned up once. The receptor's source is a female donor in good health, enrolled as a control in a pregnancy study. This specimen was CD4+ T cells from peripheral blood mononuclear cells, taken after pregnancy. The V call is TRBV28, the J call TRBJ1-2; 7 nucleotides align to TRBD1. The CDR3 coding sequence is TGTGCCAGCGAGGACCCGACAGGGCTCGAGGGCTACACCTTC. It is translated as CASEDPTGLEGYTF.